Described below is a single T cell receptor (beta chain) sequence and its context. This sample is drawn from a study of T cell changes during pregnancy in multiple sclerosis. The CDR3 contains 14 residues. Between the trimmed V and J ends, which lost 2 bases and 6 bases, there was a span of 14 bases. Germline-derived CDR1 and CDR2 are SGDLS and YYNGEE. The protocol was immunoSEQ multiplex PCR, while the TCRdb copy is restricted to in-frame clones and leaves out a portion. The sample includes 40,000 to 45,000 clones, 88% of them seen just once. The source is a female donor in good health, enrolled as a control in a pregnancy study. The sequencing used CD8+ T cells from peripheral blood mononuclear cells, collected after pregnancy. The rearrangement uses TRBV9 and TRBJ1-1, with D maybe TRBD1 (5 bases). The CDR3 DNA is TGTGCCAGCAGCGTCGGACATACCTCCGCTGAAGCTTTCTTT. As protein: CASSVGHTSAEAFF.